This TCR beta chain was obtained from a study of T cell repertoires in cytomegalovirus infection. For the study at large: Matching HLA type, along with CMV infection, was indicated by public TCR beta signatures. The study's findings and limits: People with CMV and the relevant HLA were identified by cumulative public TCR beta family frequency. Across the ex vivo response, the dominant clonotypes were HLA-C-restricted CMV-specific TCR beta clonotypes.

Trimming left V 2 bases short and J 2 bases short, with 7 bases between. The CDR3 extends over 13 amino acids. Germline V lookup: CDR1 SGHVS, CDR2 FQNEAQ. This clonotype has at least ten counts. Antigen unknown. MiXCR was run by TCRdb on the reads, yielding one entry per CDR3 protein. The repertoire holds roughly 110,000 distinct CDR3 sequences, with around 9.1% as singletons. Sequenced material: PBMCs, sequenced either directly or after in vitro stimulation (not recorded which). The chain uses TRBV7-8 and TRBJ2-7; D call uncertain. This TCR came from a human donor in good health (CMV status not recorded). Some clones in this sample may be carry-over from other donors' samples. This CDR3 reads CASSLNRAYEQYF. CDR3 nucleotides: TGTGCCAGCAGCTTAAACCGAGCCTACGAGCAGTACTTC.